A selection of T cell receptor beta chains follows, all from one sample in a study of blood T cell repertoires in COVID-19. Clones were sequenced by immunoSEQ multiplex PCR, and TCRdb holds only the in-frame ones, with some missing. The sample comprises almost 70,000 clones, around 88% of which are singletons, and 5.5% to 7% rests with the top ten. The sample comprised peripheral blood. All receptors come from a woman aged 70 to 79 with acute or convalescent COVID-19. Both conserved end residues are part of each CDR3. Fields, in order: J gene, D gene, clone size, V gene, CDR3 DNA, CDR3 protein. D genes are given only for firm matches. Size is stated for part of the rows, as once, few or many counts, or as a class when the clone is expanded.

TRBJ1-2,TRBD1,NA,TRBV3-1/TRBV3-2,TGTGCCAGCAGCAAAGCCGGGACAGGGCCTGGCTACACCTTC,CASSKAGTGPGYTF
TRBJ1-2,NA,few,TRBV29-1,TGCAGCGTTGACGAGGGGGATTCTGGTACTAACTATGGCTACACCTTC,CSVDEGDSGTNYGYTF
TRBJ1-1,TRBD1,NA,TRBV6-5,TGTGCCAGCAGCGCTCGCGAGGGGGCCAGAACTGAAGCTTTCTTT,CASSAREGARTEAFF
TRBJ1-1,NA,NA,TRBV6-5,TGTGCCAGCAGTTCGTGGGGCAACACTGAAGCTTTCTTT,CASSSWGNTEAFF
TRBJ1-6,TRBD1,NA,TRBV6-5,TGTGCCAGCAGTTCGGGACAGCTAGATAATTCACCCCTCCACTTT,CASSSGQLDNSPLHF
TRBJ1-1,TRBD1,NA,TRBV18,TGTGCCAGCTCGGTCGGACAGGGACTTGAAGCTTTCTTT,CASSVGQGLEAFF
TRBJ1-4,NA,NA,TRBV28,TGTGCCAGCAGCCGAATAGCAACTAATGAAAAACTGTTTTTT,CASSRIATNEKLFF
TRBJ1-2,NA,once,TRBV5-8,TGTGCCAGCAGCTTTACGGCTAACTATGGCTACACCTTC,CASSFTANYGYTF
TRBJ1-5,NA,NA,TRBV25-1,TGTGCCAGCGCGTCAACGGGAAGCAATCAGCCCCAGCATTTT,CASASTGSNQPQHF
TRBJ1-1,NA,NA,TRBV13,TGTGCCAGCAGCTCACGCTCCAGGGACACTGAAGCTTTCTTT,CASSSRSRDTEAFF
TRBJ1-1,NA,NA,TRBV6-6,TGTGCCACCACCGACGGACAGTACACTGAAGCTTTCTTT,CATTDGQYTEAFF
TRBJ2-7,NA,once,TRBV13,TGTGCCAGCAGCTTTGCCCCTGGGGCAGGGGAACACTACGAGCAGTACTTC,CASSFAPGAGEHYEQYF
TRBJ1-6,NA,NA,TRBV7-8,TGTGCCAGCAGCCCCACAGGGAACTATAATTCACCCCTCCACTTT,CASSPTGNYNSPLHF
TRBJ1-6,TRBD1,NA,TRBV2,TGTGCCAGCAGTGGGTGGACAGGGGGACTCCACTTT,CASSGWTGGLHF
TRBJ2-1,NA,NA,TRBV7-6,TGTGCCAGCAGTTTAGGCGGGAACTCCTACAATGAGCAGTTCTTC,CASSLGGNSYNEQFF